The 17 T cell receptor beta chains presented below share a single source sample, sequenced in a study of regulatory T cells in long-lasting Graves disease. Researchers made TCR beta libraries by using iRepertoire HTBI primers and running Arm-PCR on CDR3 regions. TCRdb processed the multiplex PCR reads anew with MiXCR; each CDR3 protein has one entry. The sample yields 400,000 to 650,000 distinct CDR3 sequences, approximately 16% seen once. Specified time point: newly diagnosed GD, antithyroid drugs for less than 3 months. PBMC RNA served as the TCR library source. These data were also filed under a second study, of T cells in Graves' hyperthyroidism and ophthalmopathy.

This specimen was peripheral blood mononuclear cells (PBMCs), taken at new diagnosis, from a patient treated with antithyroid drugs. These TCRs come from a woman aged 35-65 years with Graves disease.

The chain employs TRBV4-1 and TRBJ1-2; 7 bases fit TRBD1. This CDR3 is built from 16 residues. V trimming: 9 bases; J trimming: 5 bases; junction bases outside the gene matches: 18. Germline CDR1 is MGHRA and CDR2 is YSYEKL. CDR3 nucleotide sequence: TGCGCCAGTAGAGACGTATTCGACAGGGCTCGGTATGGCTACACCTTC. This codes for CASRDVFDRARYGYTF.

This clonotype was recorded at least ten times. The chain has TRBV6-5 and TRBJ2-1; 7 positions agree with TRBD2. Germline assignment: CDR1 MNHEY and CDR2 SVGAGI. V dropped 1 base and J dropped 4; count of bases not matched to a gene: 10. The CDR3 has 17 amino acids. This CDR3 reads CASSYFAGGGVYNEQFF. In DNA, the CDR3 is TGTGCCAGCAGTTACTTTGCGGGCGGGGGAGTTTACAATGAGCAGTTCTTC.

At least ten counts were recorded for this clonotype. J is TRBJ1-4 and V is TRBV6-1; the D gene is possibly TRBD1 (6 bases). Germline CDR1 is MNHNS and CDR2 is SASEGT. V lost 6 bases and J 13 bases, leaving 15 bases between the germline ends. CDR3 size: 12 residues. The chain's CDR3 is CASSSTQGRLFF. CDR3 DNA: TGTGCCAGCAGCTCCACCCAGGGGAGACTGTTTTTT.

In its sample, this clonotype was seen a few times. The chain couples TRBV6-1 to TRBJ1-1; D possibly corresponds to TRBD1 (5 bases). Germline CDR1 reads MNHNS; CDR2 reads SASEGT. There are 14 residues in the CDR3. V was pared by 11 bases and J by 1 base, with 17 bases between. CDR3 DNA sequence: TGTGCCGTCGGCGGTGGGGCAGCGAACACTGAAGCTTTCTTT. It yields the protein CAVGGGAANTEAFF.

The table lists this clonotype with many counts. The chain combines TRBV6-1 with TRBJ1-2, with 10 bases matching TRBD1. Trimming at V came to 6 bases and at J to 4 bases, leaving 11 bases not matched to a gene. Germline CDR1 reads MNHNS; CDR2 reads SASEGT. The length of the CDR3 is 16 residues. The CDR3 DNA reads TGTGCCAGCAGCTTGACAGGGGGCGCGTTCGGCTATGGCTACACCTTC. Translating gives CASSLTGGAFGYGYTF.

With regard to this clonotype: This sequence may be a read error, since a much larger clone differs from it by one base. This chain connects TRBV7-3 to TRBJ2-7; TRBD2 is a possible D gene (7 bases). V was pared by 5 bases and J by 7 bases, with 27 bases between. The CDR3 is 17 amino acids. Germline V gene data show CDR1 as SGHTA and CDR2 as FQGTGA. The CDR3, as DNA: TGTGCCAGCAGCCTCTACACGGGGACGGGGGGCGGGAATGAGCAGTACTTC. It encodes CASSLYTGTGGGNEQYF.

This clonotype was counted many times. The chain combines TRBV5-1 with TRBJ2-5, with TRBD1 matching 8 bases. V dropped 4 bases and J dropped 5; count of bases not matched to a gene: 7. CDR1 SGHRS and CDR2 YFSETQ come from the germline V gene. CDR3 length equals 14 residues. The chain's CDR3 is CASSHDRGGETQYF. The CDR3 DNA sequence: TGCGCCAGCAGCCACGACAGGGGCGGGGAGACCCAGTACTTC.

This clonotype has at least ten counts. The V and J genes are TRBV6-2 or TRBV6-3 and TRBJ2-7, with D uncertain. The CDR3 contains 11 residues. Looked up from germline, CDR1 is MNHEY and CDR2 is SVGEGT. V was pared by 4 bases and J by 5 bases, with 6 bases between. The CDR3 is CASSSLNEQYF. CDR3 DNA: TGTGCCAGCAGTTCCCTGAACGAGCAGTACTTC.

The sample holds a few counts of this clonotype. The chain uses TRBV19 and TRBJ2-1; TRBD2 matches 9 bases. The V gene's germline CDR1 is LNHDA and CDR2 SQIVND (reference sequence). V dropped 6 bases and J dropped 8; count of bases not matched to a gene: 8. The CDR3 is 14 residues long. CDR3 in amino acids: CASRMSGGSYEQFF. CDR3 nucleotides: TGTGCCAGTAGGATGAGCGGGGGGTCATATGAGCAGTTCTTC.

This clonotype was seen ten or more times. This chain links TRBV6-2 or TRBV6-3 with TRBJ2-7; 9 positions agree with TRBD1. CDR1 and CDR2 from the germline V gene are MNHEY and SVGEGT. This CDR3 spans 14 amino acids. The trim removed 5 bases at V and 3 bases at J, leaving 5 bases unmatched. As DNA, the CDR3 is TGTGCCAGCAGTCCACGGACAGGGGACTACGAGCAGTACTTC. The encoded protein is CASSPRTGDYEQYF.

This clonotype has ten or more counts. The chain carries TRBV9 and TRBJ1-1; a weak D match, TRBD1 (5 bases). CDR3 length: 15 amino acids. V was clipped by 0 bases and J by 1 base, with 10 bases between them. The germline gives CDR1 SGDLS, CDR2 YYNGEE. The CDR3, as DNA: TGTGCCAGCAGCGTAGGGGCAGGGAAGAACACTGAAGCTTTCTTT. It encodes CASSVGAGKNTEAFF.

At least ten counts were recorded for this clonotype. The chain has TRBV7-9 and TRBJ1-5, with 9 nucleotides matching TRBD1. The trim removed 0 bases at V and 6 bases at J, leaving 9 bases unmatched. CDR1 is SEHNR and CDR2 is FQNEAQ in the germline V gene (reference sequence). The CDR3 consists of 17 residues. The CDR3 reads CASSLAKNRGPGQPQHF. CDR3 sequence (DNA): TGTGCCAGCAGCTTAGCGAAAAACAGGGGGCCGGGTCAGCCCCAGCATTTT.

This clonotype was counted many times. This chain connects TRBV7-9 to TRBJ1-6; TRBD1 agrees at 10 bases. V lost 5 bases, J lost 9 bases, and 7 bases stayed unmatched. Per the germline V gene, CDR1 is SEHNR and CDR2 is FQNEAQ (reference sequence). This CDR3 region has 15 residues. As DNA, the CDR3 is TGTGCCAGCAGCCAAGTGAGACAGGGGGCTTCACCCCTCCACTTT. The encoded protein is CASSQVRQGASPLHF.

This clonotype was counted at least ten times. The chain links TRBV20-1 to TRBJ1-5; 8 bases fit TRBD1. Looked up from germline, CDR1 is DFQATT and CDR2 is SNEGSKA (reference sequence). This CDR3 has 13 residues. The V and J ends lost 5 bases and 4 bases, in that order; junction bases with no gene match: 4. The CDR3 is CSAETGGNQPQHF. CDR3 coding DNA: TGCAGTGCTGAAACAGGGGGTAATCAGCCCCAGCATTTT.

This clonotype was detected many times. The J gene is TRBJ2-5, the V gene TRBV10-3, with D unresolved. The CDR3 has 14 amino acids. The germline gives CDR1 ENHRY, CDR2 SYGVKD. Trimming cost V 3 bases and J 1 base, with 9 bases left between them. CDR3 sequence (DNA): TGTGCCATCAGTGACCCACACGCCCAAGAGACCCAGTACTTC. Translated: CAISDPHAQETQYF.

This chain links TRBV24-1 with TRBJ2-1; TRBD1 aligns across 9 bases. Germline values: CDR1 KGHDR, CDR2 SFDVKD. V lost 8 bases, J lost 0 bases, and 7 bases stayed unmatched. The CDR3 covers 16 residues. This CDR3 reads CATNSGTGTSYNEQFF. In DNA form, the CDR3 reads TGTGCCACCAACTCCGGGACAGGGACCTCCTACAATGAGCAGTTCTTC.

This clonotype was counted a few times. The chain has TRBV18 and TRBJ1-1; D possibly corresponds to TRBD1 (6 bases). This CDR3 has 17 amino acids. V was trimmed by 3 bases and J by 4 bases, leaving 21 bases between them. In germline, CDR1 is KGHSH, CDR2 LQKENI. CDR3 region: CASSPALLGGGGTEAFF. The DNA of the CDR3 is TGTGCCAGCTCACCTGCCCTTTTGGGGGGCGGTGGCACTGAAGCTTTCTTT.